The present T cell receptor beta chain was sequenced within a study of siplizumab effects on memory and regulatory T cells. Regarding the study as a whole: Proliferating Tregs from siplizumab cultures lacked functional confirmation of suppression. Memory cells seemed less diverse than naive T cells, which also seemed major contributors to the alloresponse. On average, roughly 70% of mappable alloreactive CD4+ clones were Treg-derived under siplizumab, against 25% to 30% in controls.

CDR3 length: 22 residues. The V gene lost 1 base and the J gene lost 1 base, with 29 bases spanning the gap. Germline CDR1 and CDR2: SGHRS and YFSETQ. Data came from immunoSEQ multiplex PCR; TCRdb stores just in-frame clones and leaves some out. The sample consists of approximately 98,000 clones, 85% to 95% of them appearing once. As to this clone: Its antigen is unknown.

This receptor was taken from a human donor in good health. The sample consisted of non-Treg CD4+ T cells sorted from blood. The gene calls are TRBV5-1 and TRBJ2-2, with D possibly being TRBD1 (8 bases). The CDR3 region is CASSLTSEDRAIRPQNTGELFF. The CDR3 coding sequence is TGCGCCAGCAGCTTGACTAGCGAGGACAGGGCGATCCGCCCCCAGAACACCGGGGAGCTGTTTTTT.